This is a list of T cell receptor beta chains from one sample in a study of T cells in Graves' hyperthyroidism and ophthalmopathy. TCRdb fed the multiplex PCR reads into MiXCR, producing one record per CDR3 protein. The profile covers some 300,000 distinct CDR3 sequences, with around a fifth appearing a single time and under 45% taken by the ten largest. Sequencing was performed on blood. These receptors were collected from a man aged 45-65 years with Graves' ophthalmopathy. CDR3s include the opening cysteine and the closing phenylalanine or tryptophan. D genes are given only for firm matches. Size values are once, few and many counts, or a class for expanded clones, and some rows have none.

clone_size j_call d_call v_call cdr3_nt cdr3_aa
many TRBJ1-2 . TRBV3-1 TGTGCCAGCAGCTCTTCCGCTCGGGAGTACCATGGCTACACCTTC CASSSSAREYHGYTF
many TRBJ2-1 . TRBV11-3 TGTGCCAGCAGCGTGGGGACTTACAGGGGCAATGAGCAGTTCTTC CASSVGTYRGNEQFF
. TRBJ2-7 . TRBV5-1 TGCGCCAGCAGCCGAAACCAGGGGAAGACTGCATACGAGCAGTACTTC CASSRNQGKTAYEQYF
once TRBJ2-3 . TRBV11-1 TGTGCCAGCAGCCCGTCGCGTGGGTTGGGGACAGATACGCAGTATTTT CASSPSRGLGTDTQYF
few TRBJ2-3 . TRBV12-3/TRBV12-4 TGTGCCAGCAGTTTACTTGGGCAGCATACGCAGTATTTT CASSLLGQHTQYF
. TRBJ2-5 TRBD1 TRBV28 TGTGCCAGCAGCCGGATTGGACAGGGGTCCGAGACCCAGTACTTC CASSRIGQGSETQYF
few TRBJ2-1 TRBD1 TRBV14 TGTGCCAGCACCTCAGGGGGATCCTACAATGAGCAGTTCTTC CASTSGGSYNEQFF
. TRBJ2-3 . TRBV5-6 TGTGCCAGCAGCTTGGATTTACTGGCGGGCACAGATACGCAGTATTTT CASSLDLLAGTDTQYF
few TRBJ2-1 . TRBV6-1 TGTGCCAGCAGTGCAAGGGGAGGGGGCGATGAGCAGTTCTTC CASSARGGGDEQFF
many TRBJ2-3 . TRBV2 TGTGCCAGCAGTGAAGCCCTAGCGAGCACAGATACGCAGTATTTT CASSEALASTDTQYF
few TRBJ2-3 TRBD1 TRBV6-1 TGTGCCAGCAGTGATGATTGGACAGGGGGATATTGGGATACGCAGTATTTT CASSDDWTGGYWDTQYF
. TRBJ1-3 TRBD1 TRBV28 TGTGCCAGCAGTTTAGGGACAGGGGGGCCTATCTCTGGAAACACCATATATTTT CASSLGTGGPISGNTIYF
once TRBJ2-5 . TRBV3-1 TGTGCCAGCAGCCAAGATAGGGGACTCGGGGCCCAGTACTTC CASSQDRGLGAQYF
few TRBJ1-1 . TRBV6-2/TRBV6-3 TGTGCCATTACGACAGGAATGCACACTGAAGCTTTCTTT CAITTGMHTEAFF
few TRBJ1-1 . TRBV20-1 TGCAGTGCTAGGTCTTCCCAGAACACTGAAGCTTTCTTT CSARSSQNTEAFF
many TRBJ1-1 . TRBV5-1 TGCGCCAGCAGTTTCGACATAAACACTGAAGCTTTCTTT CASSFDINTEAFF
. TRBJ1-1 . TRBV9 TGTGCCAGCAGCGGTGGGGGGATCACTGAAGCTTTCTTT CASSGGGITEAFF
few TRBJ1-5 . TRBV6-1 TGTGCCAGCAGGTGGGGACGGACCTTCGGCAATCAGCCCCAGCATTTT CASRWGRTFGNQPQHF
few TRBJ2-3 TRBD2 TRBV7-9 TGTGCCAGCAGCCCCGCGGGGGGGGCGGACACAGATACGCAGTATTTT CASSPAGGADTDTQYF
few TRBJ2-5 TRBD2 TRBV4-2 TGTGCCAGCAGCTCGAGCGGGAGTTCCGTAGAGACCCAGTACTTC CASSSSGSSVETQYF
many TRBJ2-1 . TRBV7-9 TGTGCCAGCAGCCCTCCAGCTGGGGAGGATGAGCAGTTCTTC CASSPPAGEDEQFF
many TRBJ1-1 . TRBV7-3 TGTGCCAGCAGCGCGGACCTGGGAACTGAAGCTTTCTTT CASSADLGTEAFF
many TRBJ2-1 TRBD2 TRBV2 TGTGCCAGCAGCGGACTAGCGGGGTACAATGAGCAGTTCTTC CASSGLAGYNEQFF
. TRBJ1-1 . TRBV20-1 TGCAGTGTTAGAGATCGATTTGTTACTTTGGGACAAGAAGCTTTCTTT CSVRDRFVTLGQEAFF
. TRBJ2-2 . TRBV9 TGTGCCAGCAGCGGCGCGGGAAACACCGGGGAGCTGTTTTTT CASSGAGNTGELFF
once TRBJ2-1 TRBD2 TRBV20-1 TGCAGTGCTGTAGCGGGAGGGCGGAGCTCCTACAATGAGCAGTTCTTC CSAVAGGRSSYNEQFF
. TRBJ1-4 . TRBV3-1 TGTGCCAGCAGCCCAGGGATGGGTCACAATGAAAAACTGTTTTTT CASSPGMGHNEKLFF
. TRBJ2-7 TRBD1 TRBV28 TGTGCCAGCAGGACAGGGGGCGCCGGCTACGAGCAGTACTTC CASRTGGAGYEQYF
few TRBJ1-5 TRBD1 TRBV18 TGTGCCAGCTCACCTCAGGGGAGGGGGACAGGAGGAAATCAGCCCCAGCATTTT CASSPQGRGTGGNQPQHF
many TRBJ2-7 TRBD2 TRBV6-1 TGTGCCAGCAGTGCGAGACTAGCGGGAGGTCCATCCTACGAGCAGTACTTC CASSARLAGGPSYEQYF
. TRBJ1-1 . TRBV6-1 TGTGCCAGCAGGGGAGGACGTGTCACTGAAGCTTTCTTT CASRGGRVTEAFF